This TCR beta chain was captured by sequencing in a study of radiotherapy plus CTLA-4 blockade in lung cancer. The overall study: Objective responses were documented in 15% to 20% of patients, with disease control in approximately 31%. Points from the study as a whole: Early blood T cell clone dynamics, with interferon-beta, were reported to best predict response. TCR clones originating in tumors grew in number in blood after radiotherapy plus ipilimumab.

As to this clone: Antigen specificity is unknown.

Here immunoSEQ multiplex PCR was the method, and the copy in TCRdb shows in-frame clones only, minus some. The sample carries 70,000 to 85,000 clones, roughly 74% recorded once. Chemo-refractory metastatic non-small-cell lung cancer patients underwent focal radiation alongside CTLA-4 blockade with ipilimumab. The CDR3 loop spans 15 amino acids. The V and J ends lost 1 base and 0 bases, in that order; junction bases with no gene match: 1. CDR1 is LGHNA, CDR2 YSLEER, per germline. The TCR originated in a human donor with non-small cell lung cancer whose response to radiotherapy plus ipilimumab could not be evaluated. The chain recombines TRBV4-3 with TRBJ2-7, with 9 bases lining up with TRBD2. The source material was peripheral blood, sampled from a patient treated with radiotherapy plus ipilimumab. CDR3 protein: CASSQASGASYEQYF. For the CDR3, the DNA is TGCGCCAGCAGCCAAGCTAGCGGGGCCTCCTACGAGCAGTACTTC.